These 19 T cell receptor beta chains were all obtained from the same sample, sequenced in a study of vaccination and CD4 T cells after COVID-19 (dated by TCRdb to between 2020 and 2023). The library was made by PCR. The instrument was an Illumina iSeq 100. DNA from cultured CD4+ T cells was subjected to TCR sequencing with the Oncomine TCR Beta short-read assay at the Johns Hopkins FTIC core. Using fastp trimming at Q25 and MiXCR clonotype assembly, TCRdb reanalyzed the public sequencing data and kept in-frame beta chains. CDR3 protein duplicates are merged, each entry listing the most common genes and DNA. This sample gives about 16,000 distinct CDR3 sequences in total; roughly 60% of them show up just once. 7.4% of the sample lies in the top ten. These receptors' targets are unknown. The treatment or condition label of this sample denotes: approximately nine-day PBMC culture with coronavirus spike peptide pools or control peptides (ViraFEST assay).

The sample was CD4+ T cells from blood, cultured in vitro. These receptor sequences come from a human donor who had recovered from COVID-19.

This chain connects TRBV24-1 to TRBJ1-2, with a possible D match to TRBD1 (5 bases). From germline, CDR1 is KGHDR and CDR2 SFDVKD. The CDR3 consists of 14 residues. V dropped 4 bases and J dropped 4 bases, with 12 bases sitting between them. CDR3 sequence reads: CATSEGGRTYGYTF. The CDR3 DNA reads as TGTGCCACCAGTGAGGGGGGACGGACCTATGGCTACACCTTC.

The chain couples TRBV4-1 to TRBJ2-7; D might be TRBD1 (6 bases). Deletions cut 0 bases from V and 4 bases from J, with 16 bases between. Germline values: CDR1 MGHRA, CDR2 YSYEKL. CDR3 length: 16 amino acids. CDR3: CASSQDRWTESYEQYF. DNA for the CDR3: TGCGCCAGCAGCCAAGATCGATGGACAGAATCTTACGAGCAGTACTTC.

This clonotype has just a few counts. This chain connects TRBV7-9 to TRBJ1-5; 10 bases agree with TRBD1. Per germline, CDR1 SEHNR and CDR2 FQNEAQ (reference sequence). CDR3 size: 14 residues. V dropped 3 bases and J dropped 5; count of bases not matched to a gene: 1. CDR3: CASSFGTGDQPQHF. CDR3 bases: TGTGCCAGCAGCTTCGGGACAGGGGATCAGCCCCAGCATTTT.

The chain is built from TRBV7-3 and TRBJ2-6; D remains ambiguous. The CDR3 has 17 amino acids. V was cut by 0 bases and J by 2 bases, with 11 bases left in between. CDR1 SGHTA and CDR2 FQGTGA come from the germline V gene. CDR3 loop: CASSLTGSATGANVLTF. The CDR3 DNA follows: TGTGCCAGCAGCTTAACGGGGTCCGCGACTGGGGCCAACGTCCTGACTTTC. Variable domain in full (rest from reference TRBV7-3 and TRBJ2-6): GAGVSQTPSNKVTEKGKYVELRCDPISGHTALYWYRQSLGQGPEFLIYFQGTGAADDSGLPNDRFFAVRPEGSVSTLKIQRTERGDSAVYLCASSLTGSATGANVLTFGAGSRLTVL.

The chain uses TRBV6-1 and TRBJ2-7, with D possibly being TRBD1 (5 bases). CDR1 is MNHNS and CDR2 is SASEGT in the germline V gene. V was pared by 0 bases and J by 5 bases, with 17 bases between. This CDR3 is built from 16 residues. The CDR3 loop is CASSEALWGPVNEQYF. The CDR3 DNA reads TGTGCCAGCAGTGAAGCGCTTTGGGGCCCCGTCAACGAGCAGTACTTC.

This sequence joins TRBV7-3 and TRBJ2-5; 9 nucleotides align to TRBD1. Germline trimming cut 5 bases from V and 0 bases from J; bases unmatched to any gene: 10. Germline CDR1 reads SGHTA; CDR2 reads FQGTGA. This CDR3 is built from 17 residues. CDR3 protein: CASSPGQGITYQETQYF. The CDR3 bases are TGTGCCAGCAGCCCGGGACAGGGAATCACTTACCAAGAGACCCAGTACTTC.

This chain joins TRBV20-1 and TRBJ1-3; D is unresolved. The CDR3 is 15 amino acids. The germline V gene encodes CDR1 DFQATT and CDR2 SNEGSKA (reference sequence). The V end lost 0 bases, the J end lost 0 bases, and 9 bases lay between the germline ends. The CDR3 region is CSARDSRDSGNTIYF. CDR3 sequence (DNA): TGCAGTGCTAGAGATTCCCGAGACTCTGGAAACACCATATATTTT.

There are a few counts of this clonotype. DNA of the CDR3: TGCGCCAGCAGTGAGTTCCGGGACAGCTATATGAACACTGAAGCTTTCTTT. As protein: CASSEFRDSYMNTEAFF. The V and J genes are TRBV10-2 and TRBJ1-1; 7 nucleotides line up with TRBD1. Unmatched junction bases numbered 8, after V lost 1 base and J lost 0 bases. Germline values: CDR1 WSHSY, CDR2 SAAADI. The length of the CDR3 is 17 residues.

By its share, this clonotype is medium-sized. This CDR3 reads CASSTDRGSGKLFF. The CDR3 nucleotides read TGTGCCAGCAGCACGGACAGGGGCAGTGGAAAACTGTTTTTT. The chain couples TRBV2 to TRBJ1-4; 9 nucleotides align to TRBD1. Looked up from germline, CDR1 is SNHLY and CDR2 is FYNNEI. The CDR3 contains 14 residues. With 6 bases clipped from V and 10 bases from J, the junction kept 9 bases outside the gene matches.

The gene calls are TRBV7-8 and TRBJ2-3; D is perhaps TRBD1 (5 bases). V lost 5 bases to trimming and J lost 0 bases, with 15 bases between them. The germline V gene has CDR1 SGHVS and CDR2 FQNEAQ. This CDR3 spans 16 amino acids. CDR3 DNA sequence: TGTGCCAGCAGCCCGCGGCGGACACCTAGCACAGATACGCAGTATTTT. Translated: CASSPRRTPSTDTQYF.

The CDR3 is CASRQTGAGELFF. The CDR3 bases are TGTGCCAGCAGGCAAACAGGGGCCGGGGAGCTGTTTTTT. V and J are TRBV6-2 or TRBV6-3 and TRBJ2-2, with 7 nucleotides matching TRBD1. The germline V gene has CDR1 MNHEY and CDR2 SVGEGT. J lost 6 bases, V lost 6 bases, and 4 bases had no gene match. The CDR3 spans 13 residues.

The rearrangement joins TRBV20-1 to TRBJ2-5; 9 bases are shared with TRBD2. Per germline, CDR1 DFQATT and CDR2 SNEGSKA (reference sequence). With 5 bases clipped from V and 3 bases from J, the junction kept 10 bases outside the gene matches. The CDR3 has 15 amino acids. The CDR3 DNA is TGCAGTGCTCTTGGGACTAGCACCAACGAAGAGACCCAGTACTTC. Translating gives CSALGTSTNEETQYF.

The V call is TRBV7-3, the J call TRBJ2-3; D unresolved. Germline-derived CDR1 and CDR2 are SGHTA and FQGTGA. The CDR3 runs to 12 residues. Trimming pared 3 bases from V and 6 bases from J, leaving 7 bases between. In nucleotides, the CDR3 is TGTGCCAGCAGCTTTGGGAAGGATACGCAGTATTTT. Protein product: CASSFGKDTQYF.

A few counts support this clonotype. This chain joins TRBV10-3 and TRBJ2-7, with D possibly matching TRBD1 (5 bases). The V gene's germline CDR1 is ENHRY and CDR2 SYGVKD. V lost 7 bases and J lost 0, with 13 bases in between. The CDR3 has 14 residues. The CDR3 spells CAIMDISSSYEQYF. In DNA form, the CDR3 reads TGTGCCATCATGGACATTTCGAGCTCCTACGAGCAGTACTTC.

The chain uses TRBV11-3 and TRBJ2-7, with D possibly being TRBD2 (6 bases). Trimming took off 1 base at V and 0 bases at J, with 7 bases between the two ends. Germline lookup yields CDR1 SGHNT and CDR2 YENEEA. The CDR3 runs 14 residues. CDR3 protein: CASSLGGDSYEQYF. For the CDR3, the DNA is TGTGCCAGCAGCTTAGGGGGGGACTCCTACGAGCAGTACTTC.

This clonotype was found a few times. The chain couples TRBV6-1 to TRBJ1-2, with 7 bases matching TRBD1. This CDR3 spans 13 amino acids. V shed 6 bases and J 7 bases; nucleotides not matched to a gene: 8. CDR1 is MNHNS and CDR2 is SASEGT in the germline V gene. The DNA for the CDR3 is TGTGCCAGCAGCCCCCAGGGGGTCAGTGGCTACACCTTC. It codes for CASSPQGVSGYTF.

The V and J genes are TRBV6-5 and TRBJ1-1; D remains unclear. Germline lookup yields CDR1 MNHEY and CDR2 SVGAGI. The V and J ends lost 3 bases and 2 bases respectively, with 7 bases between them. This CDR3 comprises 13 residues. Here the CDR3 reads CASSYLVNTEAFF. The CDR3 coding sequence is TGTGCCAGCAGTTATTTGGTCAACACTGAAGCTTTCTTT.

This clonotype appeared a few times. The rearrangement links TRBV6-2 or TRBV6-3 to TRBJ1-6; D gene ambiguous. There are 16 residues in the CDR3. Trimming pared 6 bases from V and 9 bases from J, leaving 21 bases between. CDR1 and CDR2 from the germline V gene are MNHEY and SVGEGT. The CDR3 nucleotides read TGTGCCAGCAGCCTAATGGACCCCCCGGCGGGTTCACCCCTCCACTTT. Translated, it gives CASSLMDPPAGSPLHF.

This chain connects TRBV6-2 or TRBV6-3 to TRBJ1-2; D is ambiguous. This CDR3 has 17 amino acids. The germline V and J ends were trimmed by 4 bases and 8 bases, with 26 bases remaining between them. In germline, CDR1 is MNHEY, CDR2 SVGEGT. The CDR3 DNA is TGTGCCAGCAGTTTACCCCTCGGCGCCGGGTCGTTTCCCGGCTACACCTTC. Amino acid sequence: CASSLPLGAGSFPGYTF.